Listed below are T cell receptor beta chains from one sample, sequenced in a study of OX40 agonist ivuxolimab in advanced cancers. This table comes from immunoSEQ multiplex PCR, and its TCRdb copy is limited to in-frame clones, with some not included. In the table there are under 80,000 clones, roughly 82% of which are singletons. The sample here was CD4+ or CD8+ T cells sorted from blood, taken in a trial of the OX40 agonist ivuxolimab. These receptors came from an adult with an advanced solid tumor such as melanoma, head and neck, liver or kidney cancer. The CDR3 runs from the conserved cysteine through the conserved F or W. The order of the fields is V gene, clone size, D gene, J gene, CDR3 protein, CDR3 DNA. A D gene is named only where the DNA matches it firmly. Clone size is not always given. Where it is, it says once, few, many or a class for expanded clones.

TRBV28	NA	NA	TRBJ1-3	CASIAGGGLTGSGNTIYF	TGTGCCAGCATCGCCGGCGGGGGGCTAACCGGCTCTGGAAACACCATATATTTT
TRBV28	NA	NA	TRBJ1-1	CASSLDLGGTEAFF	TGTGCCAGCAGTTTGGATCTTGGGGGCACTGAAGCTTTCTTT
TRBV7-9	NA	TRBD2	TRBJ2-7	CASSLGGLAGAHEQYF	TGTGCCAGCAGCTTAGGGGGACTAGCGGGAGCCCACGAGCAGTACTTC
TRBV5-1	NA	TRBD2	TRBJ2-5	CASSGGLAGETQYF	TGCGCCAGCAGCGGGGGACTAGCGGGAGAGACCCAGTACTTC
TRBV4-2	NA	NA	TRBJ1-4	CASSQVGHNEKLFF	TGTGCCAGCAGCCAAGTAGGCCATAATGAAAAACTGTTTTTT
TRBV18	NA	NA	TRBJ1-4	CASSISTAANEKLFF	TGTGCCAGCTCCATCTCAACCGCCGCGAATGAAAAACTGTTTTTT
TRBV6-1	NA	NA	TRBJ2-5	CASSEGGSTETQYF	TGTGCCAGCAGTGAGGGGGGCTCAACAGAGACCCAGTACTTC
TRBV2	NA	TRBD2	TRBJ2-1	CASRAELAGGHEQFF	TGTGCCAGCAGGGCTGAACTAGCGGGAGGGCATGAGCAGTTCTTC
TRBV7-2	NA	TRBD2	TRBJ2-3	CASSPRTSGSSTDTQYF	TGTGCCAGCAGCCCCCGGACTAGCGGGTCCAGCACAGATACGCAGTATTTT
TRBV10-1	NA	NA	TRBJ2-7	CAIMQGGFFYEQYF	TGCGCCATCATGCAAGGAGGGTTTTTTTACGAGCAGTACTTC
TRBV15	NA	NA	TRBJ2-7	CATSRDRGYEQYF	TGTGCCACCAGCAGAGATAGGGGGTACGAGCAGTACTTC
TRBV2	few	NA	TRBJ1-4	CASSATGSEKLFF	TGTGCCAGCAGTGCGACGGGGAGTGAAAAACTGTTTTTT
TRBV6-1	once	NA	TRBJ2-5	CASSRGDAGVETQYF	TGTGCCAGCAGCCGTGGGGACGCGGGTGTGGAGACCCAGTACTTC
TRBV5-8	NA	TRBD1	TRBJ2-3	CASSSGTGVSTDTQYF	TGTGCCAGCAGCTCGGGTACAGGGGTCTCCACAGATACGCAGTATTTT
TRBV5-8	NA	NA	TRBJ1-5	CASSLKGRNQPQHF	TGTGCCAGCAGCTTGAAGGGGCGGAATCAGCCCCAGCATTTT
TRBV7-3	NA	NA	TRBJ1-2	CASSQKAGDGYTF	TGTGCCAGCAGTCAAAAAGCAGGGGATGGCTACACCTTC
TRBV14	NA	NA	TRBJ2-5	CASSAYRDGLQETQYF	TGTGCCAGCAGTGCTTACCGGGACGGCTTACAAGAGACCCAGTACTTC
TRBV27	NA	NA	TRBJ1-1	CASSRAGAMNTEAFF	TGTGCCAGTTCTCGGGCAGGGGCGATGAACACTGAAGCTTTCTTT
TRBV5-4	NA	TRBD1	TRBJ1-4	CASSHTTGAEKLFF	TGTGCCAGCAGCCATACTACAGGGGCTGAAAAACTGTTTTTT
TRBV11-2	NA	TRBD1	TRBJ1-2	CASSYRGANYGYTF	TGTGCCAGCAGCTACAGGGGGGCCAACTATGGCTACACCTTC
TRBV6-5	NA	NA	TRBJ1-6	CASTQGGRASPLHF	TGTGCCAGCACCCAAGGCGGCAGGGCCTCACCCCTCCACTTT
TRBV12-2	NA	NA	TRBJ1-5	CASRVRDRDRDSRYSNQPQHF	TGTGCAAGTCGCGTCCGAGACCGGGACAGAGATTCGAGGTATAGCAATCAGCCCCAGCATTTT
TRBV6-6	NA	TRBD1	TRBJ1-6	CASSHLRTGLYSPLHF	TGTGCCAGCAGTCACCTTAGGACAGGGCTTTATTCACCCCTCCACTTT
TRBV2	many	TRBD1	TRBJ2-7	CASSPRRDSYEQYF	TGTGCCAGCAGTCCGCGCCGGGACAGCTACGAGCAGTACTTC
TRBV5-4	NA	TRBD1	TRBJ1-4	CASSPDREKLFF	TGTGCCAGCAGCCCGGACAGGGAAAAACTGTTTTTT
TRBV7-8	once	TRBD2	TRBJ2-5	CASSFSGGYQETQYF	TGTGCCAGCAGCTTTAGCGGGGGGTACCAAGAGACCCAGTACTTC
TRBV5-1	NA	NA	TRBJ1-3	CASAWGPTKSGNTIYF	TGCGCCAGTGCTTGGGGACCGACGAAGTCTGGAAACACCATATATTTT
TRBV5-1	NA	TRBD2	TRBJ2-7	CASSDTGLAGDYEQYF	TGCGCCAGCAGCGATACCGGACTAGCGGGAGATTACGAGCAGTACTTC
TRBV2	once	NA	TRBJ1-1	CASTASGESEAFF	TGTGCCAGCACGGCGTCAGGGGAATCTGAAGCTTTCTTT
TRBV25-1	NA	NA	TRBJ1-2	CASSEGGTGLLNYGYTF	TGTGCCAGCAGTGAAGGGGGAACAGGGTTACTTAACTATGGCTACACCTTC
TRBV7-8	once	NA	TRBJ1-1	CASSLTGGGTEAFF	TGTGCCAGCAGCTTAACGGGGGGCGGCACTGAAGCTTTCTTT
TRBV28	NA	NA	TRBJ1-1	CAGRGLQNTEAFF	TGTGCCGGCCGGGGACTGCAAAACACTGAAGCTTTCTTT
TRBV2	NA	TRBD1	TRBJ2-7	CASWRGDRDEQYF	TGTGCCAGCTGGAGGGGGGACAGGGACGAGCAGTACTTC
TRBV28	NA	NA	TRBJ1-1	CASSLLGKEAFF	TGTGCCAGCAGTCTACTCGGGAAGGAAGCTTTCTTT
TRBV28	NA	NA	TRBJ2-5	CASRTGLWEAQYF	TGTGCCAGCAGGACAGGGCTTTGGGAGGCCCAGTACTTC
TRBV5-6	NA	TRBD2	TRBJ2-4	CASSLGLAGGKYF	TGTGCCAGCAGCTTGGGACTAGCGGGAGGGAAGTACTTC
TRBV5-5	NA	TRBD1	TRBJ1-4	CASSLTSNRGVEKLFF	TGTGCCAGCAGCTTGACCTCCAACAGGGGAGTCGAAAAACTGTTTTTT